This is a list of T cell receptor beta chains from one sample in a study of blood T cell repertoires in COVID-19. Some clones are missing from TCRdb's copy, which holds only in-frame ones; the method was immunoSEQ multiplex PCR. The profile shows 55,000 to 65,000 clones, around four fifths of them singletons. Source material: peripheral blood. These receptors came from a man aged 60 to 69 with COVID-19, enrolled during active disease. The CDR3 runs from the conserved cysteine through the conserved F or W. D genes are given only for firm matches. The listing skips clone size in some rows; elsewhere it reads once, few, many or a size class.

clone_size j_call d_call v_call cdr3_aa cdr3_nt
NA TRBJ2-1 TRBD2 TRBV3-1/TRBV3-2 CASSQEGIGLAGDEQFF TGTGCCAGCAGCCAAGAAGGGATAGGACTAGCGGGAGATGAGCAGTTCTTC
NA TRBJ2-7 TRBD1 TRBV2 CASSGDRGYEQYF TGTGCCAGCAGTGGGGACAGGGGTTACGAGCAGTACTTC
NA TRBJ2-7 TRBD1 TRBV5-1 CASSLTGAQAEQYF TGCGCCAGCAGCTTGACAGGGGCGCAGGCCGAGCAGTACTTC
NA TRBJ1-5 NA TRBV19 CASSTRSDSSNQPQHF TGTGCCAGTAGTACCCGGAGTGACAGTAGCAATCAGCCCCAGCATTTT
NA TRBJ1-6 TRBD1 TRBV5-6 CASSLISGQGYSPLHF TGTGCCAGCAGCTTGATTTCCGGACAGGGGTATTCACCCCTCCACTTT
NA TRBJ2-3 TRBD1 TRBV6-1 CASSDQQGADTQYF TGTGCCAGCAGTGACCAACAGGGGGCAGATACGCAGTATTTT
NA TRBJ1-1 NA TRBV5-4 CASSFIRGTEAFF TGTGCCAGCAGCTTTATTCGGGGCACTGAAGCTTTCTTT
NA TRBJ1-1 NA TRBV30 CAWSALRPQGTEAFF TGTGCCTGGAGTGCACTAAGGCCTCAGGGGACTGAAGCTTTCTTT
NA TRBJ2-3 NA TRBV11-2 CASSLALSRAVGGTQYF TGTGCCAGCAGCTTAGCGTTATCTCGTGCGGTCGGGGGTACGCAGTATTTT
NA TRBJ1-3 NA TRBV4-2 CASSQDPLTGGGSGNTIYF TGTGCCAGCAGCCAAGACCCCCTTACGGGGGGGGGCTCTGGAAACACCATATATTTT
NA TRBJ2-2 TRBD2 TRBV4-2 CASSHPLPGTTNTGELFF TGTGCCAGCAGCCACCCTCTCCCAGGGACTACGAACACCGGGGAGCTGTTTTTT
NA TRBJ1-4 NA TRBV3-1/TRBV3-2 CASSLGGGNEKLFF TGTGCCAGCAGCCTGGGCGGAGGAAATGAAAAACTGTTTTTT
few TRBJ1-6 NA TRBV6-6 CASSPPRSTYNSPLHF TGTGCCAGCAGTCCCCCCCGGAGCACTTATAATTCACCCCTCCACTTT
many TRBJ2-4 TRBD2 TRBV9 CASSVETSGLGNIQYF TGTGCCAGCAGCGTCGAGACTAGCGGTCTGGGAAACATTCAGTACTTC
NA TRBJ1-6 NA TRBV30 CAWSETTVANSPLHF TGTGCCTGGAGTGAGACTACAGTGGCCAATTCACCCCTCCACTTT
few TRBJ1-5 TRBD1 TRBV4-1 CASSPQTGWAQPQHF TGCGCCAGCAGCCCCCAGACAGGGTGGGCTCAGCCCCAGCATTTT
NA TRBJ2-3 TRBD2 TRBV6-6 CASIRPGGSGADTQYF TGTGCCAGCATACGCCCCGGCGGGAGCGGTGCAGATACGCAGTATTTT
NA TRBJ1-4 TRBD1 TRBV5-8 CASSSGDRGDPGEKLFF TGTGCCAGCAGCTCCGGGGACAGGGGGGACCCGGGAGAAAAACTGTTTTTT
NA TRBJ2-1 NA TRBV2 CASSEPGNEQFF TGTGCCAGCAGTGAACCAGGGAATGAGCAGTTCTTC
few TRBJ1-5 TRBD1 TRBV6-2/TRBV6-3 CASSYPSGQGGHQPQHF TGTGCCAGCAGTTACCCCTCAGGACAGGGAGGGCACCAGCCCCAGCATTTT
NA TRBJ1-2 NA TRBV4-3 CASSQDQGGLGGYTF TGCGCCAGCAGCCAAGATCAGGGAGGGCTTGGTGGCTACACCTTC
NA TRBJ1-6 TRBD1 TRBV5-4 CASSRDRGHSPLHF TGTGCCAGCAGCCGGGACAGGGGGCATTCACCCCTCCACTTT
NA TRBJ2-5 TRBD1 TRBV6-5 CASTGGTQYF TGTGCCTCAACAGGGGGGACCCAGTACTTC
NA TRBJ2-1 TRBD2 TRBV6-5 CASRPSGGPNEQFF TGTGCCAGCAGGCCCAGCGGGGGGCCCAATGAGCAGTTCTTC
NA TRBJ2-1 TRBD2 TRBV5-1 CASSLVAGGYNEQFF TGCGCCAGCAGCTTGGTAGCGGGAGGCTACAATGAGCAGTTCTTC
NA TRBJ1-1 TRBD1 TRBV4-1 CASSHRDRGTEAFF TGCGCCAGCAGCCACAGGGACAGGGGCACTGAAGCTTTCTTT
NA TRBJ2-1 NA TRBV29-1 CSIIDSSSYNEQFF TGCAGCATAATTGACAGCAGCTCCTACAATGAGCAGTTCTTC